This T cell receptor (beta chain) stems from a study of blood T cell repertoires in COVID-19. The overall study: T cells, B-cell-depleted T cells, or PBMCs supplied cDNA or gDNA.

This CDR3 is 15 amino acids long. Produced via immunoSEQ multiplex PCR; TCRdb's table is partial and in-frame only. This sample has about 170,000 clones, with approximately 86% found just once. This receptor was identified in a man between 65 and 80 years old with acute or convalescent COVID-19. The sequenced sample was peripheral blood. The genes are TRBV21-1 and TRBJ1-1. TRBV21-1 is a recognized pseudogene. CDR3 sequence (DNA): TGTGCCAGCAGCAAATGGGGTTGGGGGGACACTGAAGCTTTCTTT. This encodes CASSKWGWGDTEAFF.